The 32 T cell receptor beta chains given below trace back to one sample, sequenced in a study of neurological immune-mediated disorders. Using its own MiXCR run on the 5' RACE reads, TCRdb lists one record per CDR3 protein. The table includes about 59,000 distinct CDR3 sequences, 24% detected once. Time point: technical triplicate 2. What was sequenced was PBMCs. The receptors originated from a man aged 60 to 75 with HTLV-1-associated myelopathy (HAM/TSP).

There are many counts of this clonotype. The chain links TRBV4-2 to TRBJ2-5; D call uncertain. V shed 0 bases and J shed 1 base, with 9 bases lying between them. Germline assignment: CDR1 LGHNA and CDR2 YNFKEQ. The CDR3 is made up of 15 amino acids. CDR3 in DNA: TGTGCCAGCAGCCAAGATGGGGTGCTCCAAGAGACCCAGTACTTC. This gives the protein CASSQDGVLQETQYF.

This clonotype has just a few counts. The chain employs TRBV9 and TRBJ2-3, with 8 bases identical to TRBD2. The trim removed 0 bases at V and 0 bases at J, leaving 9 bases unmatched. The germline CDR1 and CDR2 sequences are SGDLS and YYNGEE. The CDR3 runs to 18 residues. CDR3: CASSVAPISSGSTDTQYF. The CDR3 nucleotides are TGTGCCAGCAGCGTAGCTCCCATATCTAGCGGGAGCACAGATACGCAGTATTTT.

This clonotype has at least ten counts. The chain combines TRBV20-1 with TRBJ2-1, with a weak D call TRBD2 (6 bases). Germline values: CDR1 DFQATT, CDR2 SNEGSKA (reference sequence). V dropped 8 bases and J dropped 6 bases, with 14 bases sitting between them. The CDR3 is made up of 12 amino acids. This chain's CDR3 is CSTSGGVNEQFF. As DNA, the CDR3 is TGCAGTACCTCTGGCGGGGTCAATGAGCAGTTCTTC.

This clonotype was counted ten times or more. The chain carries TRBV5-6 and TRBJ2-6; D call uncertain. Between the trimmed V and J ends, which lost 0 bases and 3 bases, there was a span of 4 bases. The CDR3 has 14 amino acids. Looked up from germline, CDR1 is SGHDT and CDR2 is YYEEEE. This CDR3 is CASSLGSGANVLTF. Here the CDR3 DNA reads TGTGCCAGCAGCTTGGGGAGTGGGGCCAACGTCCTGACTTTC.

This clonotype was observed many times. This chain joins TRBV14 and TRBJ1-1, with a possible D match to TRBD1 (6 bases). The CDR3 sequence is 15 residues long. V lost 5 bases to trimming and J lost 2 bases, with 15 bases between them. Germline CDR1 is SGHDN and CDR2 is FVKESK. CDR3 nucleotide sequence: TGTGCCAGCAGCATGAACAGGGTGCGTAACACTGAAGCTTTCTTT. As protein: CASSMNRVRNTEAFF. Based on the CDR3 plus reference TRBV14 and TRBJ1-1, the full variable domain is EAGVTQFPSHSVIEKGQTVTLRCDPISGHDNLYWYRRVMGKEIKFLLHFVKESKQDESGMPNNRFLAERTGGTYSTLKVQPAELEDSGVYFCASSMNRVRNTEAFFGQGTRLTVV.

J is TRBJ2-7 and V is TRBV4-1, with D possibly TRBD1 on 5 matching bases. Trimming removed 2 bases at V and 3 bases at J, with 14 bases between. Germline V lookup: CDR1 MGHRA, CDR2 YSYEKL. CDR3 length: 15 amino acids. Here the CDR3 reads CASSQLVDTGYEQYF. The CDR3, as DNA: TGCGCCAGCAGCCAATTGGTGGACACTGGCTACGAGCAGTACTTC.

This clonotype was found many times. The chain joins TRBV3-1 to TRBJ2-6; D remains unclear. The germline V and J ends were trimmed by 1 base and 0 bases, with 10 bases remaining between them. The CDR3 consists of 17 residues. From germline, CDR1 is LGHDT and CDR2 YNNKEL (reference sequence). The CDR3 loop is CASSQVGVRSGANVLTF. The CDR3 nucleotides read TGTGCCAGCAGCCAAGTCGGCGTACGCTCTGGGGCCAACGTCCTGACTTTC.

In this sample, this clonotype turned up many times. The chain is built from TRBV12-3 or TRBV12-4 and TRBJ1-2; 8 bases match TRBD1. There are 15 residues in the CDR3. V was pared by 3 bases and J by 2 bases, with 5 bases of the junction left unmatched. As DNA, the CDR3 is TGTGCCAGCAGTTTGCGGACAGGGACCAACTATGGCTACACCTTC. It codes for CASSLRTGTNYGYTF.

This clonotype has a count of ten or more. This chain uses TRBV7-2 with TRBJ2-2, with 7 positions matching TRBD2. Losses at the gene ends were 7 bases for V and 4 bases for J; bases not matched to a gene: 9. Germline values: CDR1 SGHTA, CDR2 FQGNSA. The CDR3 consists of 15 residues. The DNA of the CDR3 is TGTGCCAGCATTCGGGCGGGAGCGGGCACCGGGGAGCTGTTTTTT. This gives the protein CASIRAGAGTGELFF.

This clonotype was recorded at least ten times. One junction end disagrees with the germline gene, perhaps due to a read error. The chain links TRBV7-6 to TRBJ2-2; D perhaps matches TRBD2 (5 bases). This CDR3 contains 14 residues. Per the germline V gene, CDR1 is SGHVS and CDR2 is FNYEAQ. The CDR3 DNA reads TGTGTCAGCAGCTCTTGGACTGATTCCGGGGAGCTGTTTTTT. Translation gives CVSSSWTDSGELFF.

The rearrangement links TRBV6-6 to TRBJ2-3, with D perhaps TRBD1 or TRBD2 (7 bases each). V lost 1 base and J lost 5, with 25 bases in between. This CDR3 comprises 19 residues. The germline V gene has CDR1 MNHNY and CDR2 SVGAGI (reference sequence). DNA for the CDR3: TGTGCCAGCAGTTACTTGGGAGGGGACCTCGGGACAGCAGAAGATACGCAGTATTTT. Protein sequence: CASSYLGGDLGTAEDTQYF.

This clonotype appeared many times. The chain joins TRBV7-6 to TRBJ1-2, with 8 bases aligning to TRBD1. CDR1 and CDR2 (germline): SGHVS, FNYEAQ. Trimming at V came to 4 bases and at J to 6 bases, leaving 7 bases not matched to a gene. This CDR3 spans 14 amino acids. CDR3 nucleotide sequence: TGTGCCAGCAGCTCACCCGGGACAGGCCATGGCTACACCTTC. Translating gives CASSSPGTGHGYTF.

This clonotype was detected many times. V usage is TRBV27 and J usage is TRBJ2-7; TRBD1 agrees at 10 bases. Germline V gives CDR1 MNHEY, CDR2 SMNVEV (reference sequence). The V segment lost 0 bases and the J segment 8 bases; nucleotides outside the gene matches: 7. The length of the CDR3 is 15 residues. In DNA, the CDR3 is TGTGCCAGCAGTTTATCGCTAGGACAGGGGGTGAAGCAGTACTTC. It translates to CASSLSLGQGVKQYF.

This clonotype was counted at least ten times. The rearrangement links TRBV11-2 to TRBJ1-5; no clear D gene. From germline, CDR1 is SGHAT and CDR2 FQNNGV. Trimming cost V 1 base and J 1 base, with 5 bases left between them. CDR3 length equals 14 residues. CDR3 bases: TGTGCCAGCAGCTTAGCGGGCAGCAATCAGCCCCAGCATTTT. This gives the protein CASSLAGSNQPQHF.

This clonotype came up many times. CDR3: CATSRDPGLSNEQFF. CDR3 bases: TGTGCCACCAGCAGAGATCCGGGGTTGAGCAATGAGCAGTTCTTC. V usage is TRBV15 and J usage is TRBJ2-1, with a weak D call TRBD2 (5 bases). V was clipped by 0 bases and J by 6 bases, with 12 bases between them. Germline CDR1 reads LNHNV; CDR2 reads YYDKDF (reference sequence). The CDR3 length is 15 residues.

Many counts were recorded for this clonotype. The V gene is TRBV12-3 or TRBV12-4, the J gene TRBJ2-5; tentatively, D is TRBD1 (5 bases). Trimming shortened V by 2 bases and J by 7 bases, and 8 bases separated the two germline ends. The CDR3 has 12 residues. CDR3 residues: CASSLYQGTQYF. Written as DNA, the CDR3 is TGTGCCAGCAGTTTATACCAGGGGACCCAGTACTTC.

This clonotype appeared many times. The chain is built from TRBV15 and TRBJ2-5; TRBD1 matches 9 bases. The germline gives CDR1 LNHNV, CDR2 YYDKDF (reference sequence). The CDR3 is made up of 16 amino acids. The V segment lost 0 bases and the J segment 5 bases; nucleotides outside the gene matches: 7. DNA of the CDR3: TGTGCCACCAGCAGAGATCGGACAGGGGAGAGGGAGACCCAGTACTTC. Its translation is CATSRDRTGERETQYF.

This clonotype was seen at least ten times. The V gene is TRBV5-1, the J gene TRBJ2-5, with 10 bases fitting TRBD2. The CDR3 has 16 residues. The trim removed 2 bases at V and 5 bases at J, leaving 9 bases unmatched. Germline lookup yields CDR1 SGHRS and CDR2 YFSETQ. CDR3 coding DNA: TGCGCCAGCAGCTTTTTAGCTAGCGGGAGTCAGGAGACCCAGTACTTC. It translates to CASSFLASGSQETQYF.

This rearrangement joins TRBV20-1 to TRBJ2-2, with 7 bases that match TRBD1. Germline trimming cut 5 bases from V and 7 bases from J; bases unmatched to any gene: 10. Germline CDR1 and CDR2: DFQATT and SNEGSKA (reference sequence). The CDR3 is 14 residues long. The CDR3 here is CSAAPGQSGGELFF. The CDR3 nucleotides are TGCAGTGCTGCCCCGGGACAGTCCGGCGGGGAGCTGTTTTTT.

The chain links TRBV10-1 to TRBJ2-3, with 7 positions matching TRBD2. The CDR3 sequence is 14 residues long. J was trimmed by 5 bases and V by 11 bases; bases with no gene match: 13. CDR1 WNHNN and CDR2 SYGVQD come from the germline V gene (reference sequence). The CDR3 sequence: CAPGGGSRKDTQYF. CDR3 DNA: TGCGCCCCCGGAGGCGGGAGCAGGAAAGATACGCAGTATTTT.

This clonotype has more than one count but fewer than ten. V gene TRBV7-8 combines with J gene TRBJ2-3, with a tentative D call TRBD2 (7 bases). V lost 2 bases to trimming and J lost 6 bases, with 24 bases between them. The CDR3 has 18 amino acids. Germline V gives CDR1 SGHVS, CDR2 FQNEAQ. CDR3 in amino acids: CASSLRSNWGGGMDTQYF. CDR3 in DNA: TGTGCCAGCAGCTTAAGGTCTAATTGGGGGGGCGGAATGGATACGCAGTATTTT.

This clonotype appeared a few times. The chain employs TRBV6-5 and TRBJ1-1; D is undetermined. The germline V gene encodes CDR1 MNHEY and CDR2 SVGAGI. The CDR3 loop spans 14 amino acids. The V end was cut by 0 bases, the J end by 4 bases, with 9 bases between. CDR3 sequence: CASSYSYGSTEAFF. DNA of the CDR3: TGTGCCAGCAGTTACTCATACGGGTCCACTGAAGCTTTCTTT.

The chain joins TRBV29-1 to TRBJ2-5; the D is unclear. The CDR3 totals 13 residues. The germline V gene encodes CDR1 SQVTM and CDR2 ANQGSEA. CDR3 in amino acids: CIFRDASRETQYF. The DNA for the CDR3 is TGCATCTTTCGAGACGCCTCTAGGGAGACCCAGTACTTC. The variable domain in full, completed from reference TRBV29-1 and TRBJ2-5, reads SAVISQKPSRDICQRGTSLTIQCQVDSQVTMMFWYRQQPGQSLTLIATANQGSEATYESGFVIDKFPISRPNLTFSTLTVSNMSPEDSSIYLCIFRDASRETQYFGPGTRLLVL.

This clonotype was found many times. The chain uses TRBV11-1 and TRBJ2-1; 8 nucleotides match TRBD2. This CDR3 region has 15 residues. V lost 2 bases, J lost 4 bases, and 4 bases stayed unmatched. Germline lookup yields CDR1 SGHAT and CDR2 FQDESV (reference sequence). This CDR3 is CASSLRAGGYNEQFF. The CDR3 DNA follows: TGTGCCAGCAGCTTAAGGGCGGGAGGTTACAATGAGCAGTTCTTC. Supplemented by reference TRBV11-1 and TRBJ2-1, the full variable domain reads EAEVAQSPRYKITEKSQAVAFWCDPISGHATLYWYRQILGQGPELLVQFQDESVVDDSQLPKDRFSAERLKGVDSTLKIQPAELGDSAMYLCASSLRAGGYNEQFFGPGTRLTVL.

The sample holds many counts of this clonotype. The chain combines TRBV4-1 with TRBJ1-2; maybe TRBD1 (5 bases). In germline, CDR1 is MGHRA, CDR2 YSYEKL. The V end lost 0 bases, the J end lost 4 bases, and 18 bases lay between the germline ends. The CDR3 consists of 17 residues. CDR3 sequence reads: CASSQDWGGRDGYGYTF. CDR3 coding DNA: TGCGCCAGCAGCCAAGATTGGGGGGGACGGGACGGCTATGGCTACACCTTC.

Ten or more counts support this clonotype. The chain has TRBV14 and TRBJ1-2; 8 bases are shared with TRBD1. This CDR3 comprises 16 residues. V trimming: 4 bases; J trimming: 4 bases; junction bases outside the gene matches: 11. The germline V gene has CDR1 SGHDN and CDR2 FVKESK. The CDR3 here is CASSPGATGAPYGYTF. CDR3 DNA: TGTGCCAGCAGCCCCGGGGCGACAGGGGCCCCCTATGGCTACACCTTC. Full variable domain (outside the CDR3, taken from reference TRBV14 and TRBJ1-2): EAGVTQFPSHSVIEKGQTVTLRCDPISGHDNLYWYRRVMGKEIKFLLHFVKESKQDESGMPNNRFLAERTGGTYSTLKVQPAELEDSGVYFCASSPGATGAPYGYTFGSGTRLTVV.

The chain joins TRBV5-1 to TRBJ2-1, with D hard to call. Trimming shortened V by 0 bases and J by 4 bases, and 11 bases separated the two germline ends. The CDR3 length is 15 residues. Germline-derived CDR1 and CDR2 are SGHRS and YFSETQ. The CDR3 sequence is CASSLGAGSYNEQFF. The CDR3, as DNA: TGCGCCAGCAGCTTGGGAGCTGGATCGTACAATGAGCAGTTCTTC.

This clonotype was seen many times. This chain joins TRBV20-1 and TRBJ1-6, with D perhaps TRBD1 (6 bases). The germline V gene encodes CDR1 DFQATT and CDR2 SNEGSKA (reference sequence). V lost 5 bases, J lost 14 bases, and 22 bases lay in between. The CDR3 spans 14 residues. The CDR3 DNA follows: TGCAGTGCTTTACGGGGGGCCCAGGAGGTTTCCCTCCACTTT. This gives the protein CSALRGAQEVSLHF.

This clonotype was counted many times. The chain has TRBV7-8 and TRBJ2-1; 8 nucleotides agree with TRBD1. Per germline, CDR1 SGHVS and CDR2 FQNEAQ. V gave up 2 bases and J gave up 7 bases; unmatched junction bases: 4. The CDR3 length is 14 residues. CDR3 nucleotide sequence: TGTGCCAGCAGCTTAAGGACAGGGAAGAATGAGCAGTTCTTC. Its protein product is CASSLRTGKNEQFF.

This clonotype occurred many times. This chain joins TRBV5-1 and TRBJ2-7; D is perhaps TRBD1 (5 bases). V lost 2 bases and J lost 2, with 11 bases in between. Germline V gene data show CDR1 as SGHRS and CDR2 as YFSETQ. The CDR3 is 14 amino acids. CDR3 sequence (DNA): TGCGCCAGCAGCTTCCAGGGTCCCGCCTACGAGCAGTACTTC. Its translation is CASSFQGPAYEQYF.

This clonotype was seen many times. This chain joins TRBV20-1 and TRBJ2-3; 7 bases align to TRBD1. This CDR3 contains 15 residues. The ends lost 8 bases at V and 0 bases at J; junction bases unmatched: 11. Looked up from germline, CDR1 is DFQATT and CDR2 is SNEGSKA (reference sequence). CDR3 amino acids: CSLGGYSSSTDTQYF. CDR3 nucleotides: TGCAGTCTAGGGGGCTACTCCTCTAGCACAGATACGCAGTATTTT.

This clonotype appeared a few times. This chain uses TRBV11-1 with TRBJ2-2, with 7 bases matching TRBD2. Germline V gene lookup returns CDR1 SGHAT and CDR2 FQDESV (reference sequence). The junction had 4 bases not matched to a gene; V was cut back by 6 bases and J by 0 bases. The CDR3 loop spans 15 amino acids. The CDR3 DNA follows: TGTGCCAGCAGAGCTAGCGGCACGAACACCGGGGAGCTGTTTTTT. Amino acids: CASRASGTNTGELFF.